These T cell receptor beta chains were read from a single sample in a study of blood T cells in healthy people across ages. TCRdb passed the 5' RACE reads through MiXCR, listing each CDR3 protein once. The sample has more than 650,000 distinct CDR3 sequences; 22% are singletons. The sequenced material came from blood. These receptors were taken from a man between 65 and 85 years old in good health. Both conserved end residues are part of each CDR3. A D gene is named only where the DNA matches it firmly. Clone size is not always given. Where it is, it says once, few, many or a class for expanded clones.

clone size,D gene,V gene,J gene,CDR3 protein,CDR3 DNA
-,TRBD2,TRBV19,TRBJ2-3,CASRERGKTDTQYF,TGTGCCAGTCGAGAGCGGGGGAAAACAGATACGCAGTATTTT
-,-,TRBV9,TRBJ2-3,CASSPRTREDTQYF,TGTGCCAGCAGCCCCCGGACCCGCGAAGATACGCAGTATTTT
few,TRBD1,TRBV12-3/TRBV12-4,TRBJ1-4,CASSVRQGGFEKLFF,TGTGCCAGCAGTGTCCGACAGGGTGGTTTCGAAAAACTGTTTTTT
-,TRBD2,TRBV3-1,TRBJ2-2,CASSSGLASTGELFF,TGTGCCAGCAGCTCCGGACTAGCATCCACCGGGGAGCTGTTTTTT
-,TRBD2,TRBV20-1,TRBJ2-3,CSARETSGRTDTQYF,TGCAGTGCTAGGGAAACTAGCGGCCGCACAGATACGCAGTATTTT
-,-,TRBV18,TRBJ2-5,CASSPRAGQETQYF,TGTGCCAGCTCACCGAGGGCAGGTCAAGAGACCCAGTACTTC
few,-,TRBV18,TRBJ2-7,CASSPVTATYEQYF,TGTGCCAGCTCACCAGTAACAGCTACCTACGAGCAGTACTTC
few,-,TRBV12-3/TRBV12-4,TRBJ2-5,CASSFDRDLGQYF,TGTGCCAGCAGTTTCGACCGGGACCTCGGTCAGTACTTC
-,TRBD2,TRBV19,TRBJ2-6,CASSMGEAGSSSGANVLTF,TGTGCCAGTAGTATGGGAGAAGCGGGATCTTCCTCTGGGGCCAACGTCCTGACTTTC
many,TRBD1,TRBV11-2,TRBJ1-2,CASSLGGTGIRYGYTF,TGTGCCAGCAGCTTAGGAGGGACAGGGATTCGCTATGGCTACACCTTC
-,-,TRBV28,TRBJ1-5,CASSLRSGKGQPQHF,TGTGCCAGCAGTTTACGGTCTGGGAAGGGACAGCCCCAGCATTTT
-,TRBD1,TRBV7-9,TRBJ1-4,CASSLFLRGLEKLFF,TGTGCCAGCAGCTTATTCCTGAGGGGGCTTGAAAAACTGTTTTTT
-,-,TRBV7-3,TRBJ2-1,CASSLKRDHAYNEQFF,TGTGCCAGCAGCCTTAAGAGGGACCATGCCTACAATGAGCAGTTCTTC
few,TRBD2,TRBV6-5,TRBJ2-3,CASSYSGLAGGEYTQYF,TGTGCCAGCAGTTACTCCGGGCTAGCGGGAGGAGAGTATACGCAGTATTTT
-,-,TRBV6-5,TRBJ1-6,CASRTGTSPLHF,TGTGCCAGCAGGACAGGAACCTCACCCCTCCACTTT
many,TRBD2,TRBV20-1,TRBJ2-1,CIVGGKSNEQFF,TGCATAGTCGGGGGGAAAAGCAATGAGCAGTTCTTC
-,-,TRBV30,TRBJ1-2,CAWRGNRFGYTF,TGTGCCTGGAGAGGCAATCGTTTTGGCTACACCTTC
-,-,TRBV18,TRBJ2-2,CASSRIRDTGELFF,TGTGCCAGCTCACGGATCCGGGACACCGGGGAGCTGTTTTTT
-,-,TRBV20-1,TRBJ1-1,CSARIQGDTEAFF,TGCAGTGCTAGAATACAGGGAGACACTGAAGCTTTCTTT
-,-,TRBV7-3,TRBJ1-2,CASSSSTGSYGGYTF,TGTGCCAGCAGCTCCTCCACGGGAAGCTATGGTGGCTACACCTTC
-,TRBD2,TRBV20-1,TRBJ2-7,CSATGLVGTYEQYF,TGCAGTGCTACCGGACTAGTTGGGACCTACGAGCAGTACTTC
-,TRBD1,TRBV5-4,TRBJ1-2,CATNGQGPWGYTF,TGTGCCACAAACGGACAGGGGCCCTGGGGCTACACCTTC
-,-,TRBV20-1,TRBJ2-4,CSAREDTDVIAKNIQYF,TGCAGTGCTAGAGAGGACACCGACGTTATAGCCAAAAACATTCAGTACTTC
-,TRBD1,TRBV18,TRBJ1-2,CASSPTGGIDYGYTF,TGTGCCAGCTCACCAACAGGGGGAATAGACTATGGCTACACCTTC
-,TRBD1,TRBV12-3/TRBV12-4,TRBJ2-1,CASSSSGTGFNEQFF,TGTGCCAGCAGCTCGTCCGGGACAGGGTTCAATGAGCAGTTCTTC
-,TRBD1,TRBV7-9,TRBJ2-5,CAGSSWDRGRETQYF,TGTGCCGGCAGCTCTTGGGACAGGGGGAGAGAGACCCAGTACTTC
-,-,TRBV20-1,TRBJ2-5,CSAREGARETQYF,TGCAGTGCTAGAGAGGGAGCGCGGGAGACCCAGTACTTC
few,-,TRBV12-3/TRBV12-4,TRBJ1-5,CASSFLRGYSNQPQHF,TGTGCCAGCAGTTTCTTAAGGGGGTATAGCAATCAGCCCCAGCATTTT
few,-,TRBV10-3,TRBJ2-3,CAISVGAATDTQYF,TGTGCCATCAGTGTTGGAGCGGCGACAGATACGCAGTATTTT
-,TRBD2,TRBV7-6,TRBJ2-5,CASSLFSARTSGETQYF,TGTGCCAGCAGCTTATTTTCTGCTAGGACTAGCGGGGAGACCCAGTACTTC
few,TRBD1,TRBV6-5,TRBJ1-2,CASARDRGPGGYTF,TGTGCCAGCGCTCGGGACAGGGGACCTGGGGGCTACACCTTC
few,-,TRBV20-1,TRBJ1-1,CSASSGWENTEAFF,TGCAGTGCTAGTTCGGGGTGGGAGAACACTGAAGCTTTCTTT
-,-,TRBV6-1,TRBJ2-3,CASSDLRGLTDTQYF,TGTGCCAGCAGTGATCTCAGGGGCCTCACAGATACGCAGTATTTT
few,TRBD1,TRBV4-3,TRBJ1-1,CASSVQAGGNTEAFF,TGCGCCAGCAGCGTTCAGGCAGGGGGGAACACTGAAGCTTTCTTT
few,TRBD1,TRBV5-1,TRBJ1-1,CASSFTGTGGAFGTEAFF,TGCGCCAGCAGCTTCACCGGGACAGGGGGGGCTTTCGGCACTGAAGCTTTCTTT
many,TRBD2,TRBV12-3/TRBV12-4,TRBJ2-1,CASSPEWLAGEYNEQFF,TGTGCCAGCAGTCCCGAATGGCTAGCGGGGGAATACAATGAGCAGTTCTTC
-,TRBD2,TRBV6-1,TRBJ2-3,CASSEAQGAGVTDTQYF,TGTGCCAGCAGTGAAGCGCAGGGAGCGGGGGTCACAGATACGCAGTATTTT
few,-,TRBV6-6,TRBJ1-4,CASILRPGVTNEKLFF,TGTGCCAGCATTTTAAGACCAGGGGTAACTAATGAAAAACTGTTTTTT
-,-,TRBV29-1,TRBJ2-7,CSVESTYEQYF,TGCAGCGTGGAGTCAACCTACGAGCAGTACTTC
few,-,TRBV10-2,TRBJ1-2,CASSAGLDGGYTF,TGCGCCAGCAGTGCAGGTCTGGATGGAGGCTACACCTTC
few,TRBD1,TRBV27,TRBJ2-1,CASIAGTGRYNEQFF,TGTGCCAGCATTGCCGGGACAGGGAGATACAATGAGCAGTTCTTC
-,TRBD2,TRBV5-1,TRBJ2-1,CASSFWGEGYNEQFF,TGCGCCAGCAGCTTCTGGGGGGAGGGCTACAATGAGCAGTTCTTC
-,-,TRBV29-1,TRBJ1-1,CSVHSGMNTEAFF,TGCAGCGTCCACAGCGGAATGAACACTGAAGCTTTCTTT
few,-,TRBV6-1,TRBJ2-1,CASNIVAGFSNEQFF,TGTGCCAGCAATATCGTTGCGGGATTTAGCAATGAGCAGTTCTTC
few,-,TRBV28,TRBJ1-3,CASMRGNSGNTIYF,TGTGCCAGCATGCGAGGTAACTCTGGAAACACCATATATTTT
-,TRBD2,TRBV6-6,TRBJ2-1,CASRTGGAPQQFF,TGTGCCAGCAGAACCGGGGGGGCGCCTCAGCAGTTCTTC